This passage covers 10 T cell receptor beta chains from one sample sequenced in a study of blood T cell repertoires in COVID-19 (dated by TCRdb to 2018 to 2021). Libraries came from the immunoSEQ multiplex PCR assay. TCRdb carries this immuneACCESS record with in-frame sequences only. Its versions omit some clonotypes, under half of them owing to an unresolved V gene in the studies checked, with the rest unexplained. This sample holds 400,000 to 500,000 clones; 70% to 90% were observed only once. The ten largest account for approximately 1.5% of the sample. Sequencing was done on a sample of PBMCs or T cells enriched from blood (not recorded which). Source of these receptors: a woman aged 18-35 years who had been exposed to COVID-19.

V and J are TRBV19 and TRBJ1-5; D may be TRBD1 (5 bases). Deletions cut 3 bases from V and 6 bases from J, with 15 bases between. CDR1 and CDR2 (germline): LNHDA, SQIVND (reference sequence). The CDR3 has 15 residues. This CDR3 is CASSIAGMASQPQHF. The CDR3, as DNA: TGTGCCAGTAGTATTGCAGGGATGGCTTCTCAGCCCCAGCATTTT. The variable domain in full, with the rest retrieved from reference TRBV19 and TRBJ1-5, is DGGITQSPKYLFRKEGQNVTLSCEQNLNHDAMYWYRQDPGQGLRLIYYSQIVNDFQKGDIAEGYSVSREKKESFPLTVTSAQKNPTAFYLCASSIAGMASQPQHFGDGTRLSIL.

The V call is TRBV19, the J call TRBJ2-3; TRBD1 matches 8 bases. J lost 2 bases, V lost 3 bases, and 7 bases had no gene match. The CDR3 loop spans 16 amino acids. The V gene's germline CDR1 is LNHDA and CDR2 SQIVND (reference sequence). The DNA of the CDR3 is TGTGCCAGTAGTATTGACAGGACAGGGCTCACAGATACGCAGTATTTT. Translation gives CASSIDRTGLTDTQYF.

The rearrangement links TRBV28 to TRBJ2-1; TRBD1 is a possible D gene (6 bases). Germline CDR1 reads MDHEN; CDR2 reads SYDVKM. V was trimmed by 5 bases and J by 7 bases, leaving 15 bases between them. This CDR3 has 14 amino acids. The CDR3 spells CASSPTGWANEQFF. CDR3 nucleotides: TGTGCCAGCAGTCCAACAGGGTGGGCTAATGAGCAGTTCTTC.

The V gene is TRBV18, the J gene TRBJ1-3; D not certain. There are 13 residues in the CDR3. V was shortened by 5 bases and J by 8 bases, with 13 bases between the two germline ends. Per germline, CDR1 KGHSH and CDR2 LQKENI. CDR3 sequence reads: CASSRGLSDTIYF. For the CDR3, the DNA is TGTGCCAGCTCAAGAGGGTTGTCAGACACCATATATTTT.

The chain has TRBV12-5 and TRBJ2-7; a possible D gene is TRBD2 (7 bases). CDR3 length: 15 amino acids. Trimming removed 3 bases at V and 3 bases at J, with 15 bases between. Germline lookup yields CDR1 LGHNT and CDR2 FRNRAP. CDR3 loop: CASGFDTGGGYEQYF. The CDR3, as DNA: TGTGCTAGTGGTTTCGATACGGGGGGCGGCTACGAGCAGTACTTC.

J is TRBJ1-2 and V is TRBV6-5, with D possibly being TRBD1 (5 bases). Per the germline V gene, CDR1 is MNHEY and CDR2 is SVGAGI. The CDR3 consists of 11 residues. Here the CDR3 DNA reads TGTGCGACAGCTATAAACTATGGCTACACCTTC. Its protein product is CATAINYGYTF.

CDR3 residues: CANQTGESYEQYF. Here the CDR3 DNA reads TGCGCCAATCAGACAGGGGAATCGTACGAGCAGTACTTC. The chain combines TRBV23-1 with TRBJ2-7, with TRBD1 matching 8 bases. TRBV23-1 is designated an ORF whose function remains uncertain. The CDR3 spans 13 residues. V trimming: 10 bases; J trimming: 4 bases; junction bases outside the gene matches: 9.

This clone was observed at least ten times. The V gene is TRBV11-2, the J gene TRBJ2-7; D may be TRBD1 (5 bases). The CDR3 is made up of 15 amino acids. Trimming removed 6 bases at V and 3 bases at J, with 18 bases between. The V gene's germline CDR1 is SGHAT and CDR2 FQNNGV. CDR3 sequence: CASSSKLGESYEQYF. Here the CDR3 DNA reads TGTGCCAGCAGTTCAAAGCTAGGGGAAAGCTACGAGCAGTACTTC.

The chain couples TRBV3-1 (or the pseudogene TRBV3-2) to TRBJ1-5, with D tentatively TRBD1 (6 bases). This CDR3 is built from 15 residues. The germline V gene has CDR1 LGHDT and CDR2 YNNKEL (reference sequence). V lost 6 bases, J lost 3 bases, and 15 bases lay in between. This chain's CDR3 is CASSRTARDNQPQHF. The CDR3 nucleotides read TGTGCCAGCAGTCGGACAGCGAGGGACAATCAGCCCCAGCATTTT.

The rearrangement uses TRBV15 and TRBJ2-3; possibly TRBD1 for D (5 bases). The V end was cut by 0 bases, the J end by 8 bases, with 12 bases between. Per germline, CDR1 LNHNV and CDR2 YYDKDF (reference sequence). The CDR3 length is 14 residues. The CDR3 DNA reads TGTGCCACCAGCAGAGATCAGTCTCAGGGTACGCAGTATTTT. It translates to CATSRDQSQGTQYF.